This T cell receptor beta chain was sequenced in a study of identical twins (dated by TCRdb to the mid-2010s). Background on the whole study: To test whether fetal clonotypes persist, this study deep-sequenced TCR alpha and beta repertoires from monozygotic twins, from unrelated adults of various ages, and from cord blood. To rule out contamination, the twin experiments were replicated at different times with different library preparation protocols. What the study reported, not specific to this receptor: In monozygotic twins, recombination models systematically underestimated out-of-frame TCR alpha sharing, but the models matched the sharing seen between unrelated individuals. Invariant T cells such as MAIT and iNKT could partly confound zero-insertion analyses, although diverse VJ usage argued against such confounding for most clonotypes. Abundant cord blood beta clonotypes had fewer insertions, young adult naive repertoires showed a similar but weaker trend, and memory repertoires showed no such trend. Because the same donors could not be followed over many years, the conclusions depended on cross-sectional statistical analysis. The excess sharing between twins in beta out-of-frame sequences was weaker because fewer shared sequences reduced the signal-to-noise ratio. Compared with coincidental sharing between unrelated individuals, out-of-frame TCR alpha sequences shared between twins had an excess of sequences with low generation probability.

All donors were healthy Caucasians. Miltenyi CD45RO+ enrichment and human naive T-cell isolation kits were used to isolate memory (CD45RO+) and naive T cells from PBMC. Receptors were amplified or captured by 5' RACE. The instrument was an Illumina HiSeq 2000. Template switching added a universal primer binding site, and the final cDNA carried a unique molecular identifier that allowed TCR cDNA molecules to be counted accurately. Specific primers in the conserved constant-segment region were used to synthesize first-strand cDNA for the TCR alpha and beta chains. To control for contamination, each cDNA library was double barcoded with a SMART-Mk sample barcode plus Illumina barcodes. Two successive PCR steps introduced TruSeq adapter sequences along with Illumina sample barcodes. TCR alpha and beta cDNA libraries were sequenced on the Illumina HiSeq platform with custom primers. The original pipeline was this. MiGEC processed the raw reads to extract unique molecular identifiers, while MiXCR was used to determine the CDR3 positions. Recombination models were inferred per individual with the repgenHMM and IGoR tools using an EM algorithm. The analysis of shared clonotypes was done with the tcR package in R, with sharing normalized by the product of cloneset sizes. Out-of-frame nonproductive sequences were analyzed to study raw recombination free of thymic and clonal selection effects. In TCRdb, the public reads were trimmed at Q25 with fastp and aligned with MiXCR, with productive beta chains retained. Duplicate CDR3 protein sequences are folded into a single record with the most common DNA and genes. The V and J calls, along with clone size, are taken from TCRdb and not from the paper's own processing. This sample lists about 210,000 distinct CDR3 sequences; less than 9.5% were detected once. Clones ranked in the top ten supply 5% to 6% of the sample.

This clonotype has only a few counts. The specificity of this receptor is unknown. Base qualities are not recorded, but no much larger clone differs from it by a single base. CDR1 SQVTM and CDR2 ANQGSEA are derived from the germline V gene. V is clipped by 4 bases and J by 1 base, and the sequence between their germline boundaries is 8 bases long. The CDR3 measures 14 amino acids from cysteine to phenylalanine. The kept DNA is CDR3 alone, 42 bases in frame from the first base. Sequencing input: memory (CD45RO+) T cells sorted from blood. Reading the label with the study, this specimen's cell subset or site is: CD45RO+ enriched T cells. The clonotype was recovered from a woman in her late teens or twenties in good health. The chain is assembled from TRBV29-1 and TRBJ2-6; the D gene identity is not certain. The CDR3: CSVAWASGANVLTF. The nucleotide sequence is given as TGCAGCGTTGCCTGGGCTTCTGGGGCCAACGTCCTGACTTTC.